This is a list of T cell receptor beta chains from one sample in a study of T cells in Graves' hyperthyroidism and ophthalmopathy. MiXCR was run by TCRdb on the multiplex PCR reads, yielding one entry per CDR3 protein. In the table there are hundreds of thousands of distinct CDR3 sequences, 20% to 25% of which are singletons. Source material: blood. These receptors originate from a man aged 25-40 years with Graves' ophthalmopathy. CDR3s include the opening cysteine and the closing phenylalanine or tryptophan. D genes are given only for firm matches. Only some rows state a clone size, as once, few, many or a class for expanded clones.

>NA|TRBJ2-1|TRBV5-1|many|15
TGCGCCAGCAGCTTCGAAAGCGCTGTTAGGAATGAGCAGTTCTTC
CASSFESAVRNEQFF
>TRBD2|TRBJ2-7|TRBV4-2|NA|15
TGTGCCAGCAGCCAAGAGCTAGCGGGACGTTACGAGCAGTACTTC
CASSQELAGRYEQYF
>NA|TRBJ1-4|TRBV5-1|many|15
TGCGCCAGCAGCTTGGACGGGACGTCGAATGAAAAACTGTTTTTT
CASSLDGTSNEKLFF
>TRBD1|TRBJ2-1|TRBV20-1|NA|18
TGCAGTGCTAGGGACAGGGTGGGGGTTACTGGAGGTTACAATGAGCAGTTCTTC
CSARDRVGVTGGYNEQFF
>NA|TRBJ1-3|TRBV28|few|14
TGTGCCAGCAGTTCAGACAGCTCTGGAAACACCATATATTTT
CASSSDSSGNTIYF
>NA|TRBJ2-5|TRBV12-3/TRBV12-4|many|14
TGTGCCAGCAGTTTAGTCGCAGCGGGAGAGACCCAGTACTTC
CASSLVAAGETQYF
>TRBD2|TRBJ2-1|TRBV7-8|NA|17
TGTGCCAGCAGCCTACGGGTTAGCGGGGCCTCCTACAATGAGCAGTTCTTC
CASSLRVSGASYNEQFF
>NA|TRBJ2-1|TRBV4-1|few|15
TGCGCCAGCAGCCAACCTGGCTCAACCAGAAATGAGCAGTTCTTC
CASSQPGSTRNEQFF
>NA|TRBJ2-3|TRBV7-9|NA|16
TGTGCCAGCAGCTTATGGCGACCTTCTAGCACAGATACACAGTATTTT
CASSLWRPSSTDTQYF
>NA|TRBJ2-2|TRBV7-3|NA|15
TGTGCCAGCAGCTTATCGCAGGGATTCACCGGGGAGCTGTTTTTT
CASSLSQGFTGELFF
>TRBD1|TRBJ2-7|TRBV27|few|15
TGTGCCAGCAGTTTATCGCCGGGACAGGCTTCTGAGCAGTACTTC
CASSLSPGQASEQYF
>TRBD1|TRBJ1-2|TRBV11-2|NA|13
TGTGCCAGCAGCCTGGACAGGTTGGAGGGCTACACCTTC
CASSLDRLEGYTF
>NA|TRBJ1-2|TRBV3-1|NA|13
TGTGCCAGCCTCGGCCCGGCCCTCTATGGCCACACCTTC
CASLGPALYGHTF
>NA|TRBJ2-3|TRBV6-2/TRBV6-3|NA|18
TGTGCCAGCAGACCTTCAGAGAGGAGACGCCTAGCCACAGATACGCAGTATTTT
CASRPSERRRLATDTQYF
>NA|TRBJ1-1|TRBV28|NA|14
TGTGCCAGCAGTTTAGTTGCAGCTTACACTGAAGCTTTCTTT
CASSLVAAYTEAFF
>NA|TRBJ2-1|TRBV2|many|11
TGTGCCAGCAGTTGGACCAATGAGCAGTTCTTC
CASSWTNEQFF
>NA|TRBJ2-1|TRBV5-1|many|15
TGCGCCAGCAGCTCGGGGTTACCAGGTGTCGATGAGCAGTTCTTC
CASSSGLPGVDEQFF
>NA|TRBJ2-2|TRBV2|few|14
TGTGCCAGCAGTGAAGTATGGGGGACCGGGGAGCTGTTTTTT
CASSEVWGTGELFF
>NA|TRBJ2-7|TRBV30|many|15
TGTGCCTGGAGTGTAGGGGACCCTGACTCCTACGAGCAGTACTTC
CAWSVGDPDSYEQYF
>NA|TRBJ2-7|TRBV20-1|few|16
TGCAGTGCCAAGACAAACTACGGGGGTAAGGGGTACGAGCAGTACTTC
CSAKTNYGGKGYEQYF
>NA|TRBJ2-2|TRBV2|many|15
TGTGCCAGCAGTGAACTACGCAGCTACACCGGGGAGCTGTTTTTT
CASSELRSYTGELFF
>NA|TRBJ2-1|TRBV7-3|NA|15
TGTGCCAGCAGCTTAAACGGGAACTACAATGAGGGGCAGTTCTTC
CASSLNGNYNEGQFF